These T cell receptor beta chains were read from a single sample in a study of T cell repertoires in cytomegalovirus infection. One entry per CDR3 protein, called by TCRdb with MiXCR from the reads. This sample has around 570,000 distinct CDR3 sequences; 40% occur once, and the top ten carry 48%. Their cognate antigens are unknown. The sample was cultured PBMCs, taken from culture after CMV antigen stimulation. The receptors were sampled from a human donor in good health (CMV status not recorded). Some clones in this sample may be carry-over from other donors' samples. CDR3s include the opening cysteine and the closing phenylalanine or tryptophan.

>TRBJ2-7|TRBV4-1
CASSQGIAGGYEQYF
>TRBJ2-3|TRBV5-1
CASSLVAGSSSTDTQYF
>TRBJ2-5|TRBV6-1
CASSLRPEETQYF
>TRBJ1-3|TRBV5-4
CASSFRNSRSGNTIYF
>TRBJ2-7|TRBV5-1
CASNSMTAGAHEQYF
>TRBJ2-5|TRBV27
CASSLSTGYQETQYF
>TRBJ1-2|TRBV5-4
CASSLVREDYGYTF
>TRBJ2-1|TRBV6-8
CASSLTSNRRNEQFF
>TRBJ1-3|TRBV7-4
CASSPALGGGNTIYF
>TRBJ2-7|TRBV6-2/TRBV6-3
CASGPGPPNYEQYF
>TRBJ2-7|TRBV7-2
CASSLGVGWEQYF
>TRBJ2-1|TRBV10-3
CAISLTSGGKDEQFF
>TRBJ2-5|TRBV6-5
CASRKQETQYF
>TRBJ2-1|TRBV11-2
CASSATPGTSGKF
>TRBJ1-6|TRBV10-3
CAIRDREWESPLHF
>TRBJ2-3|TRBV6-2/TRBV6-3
CASSRVQRGATTDTQYF
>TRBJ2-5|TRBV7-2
CASSSGLAGARETQYF
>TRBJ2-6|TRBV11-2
CASRRPGQGTGANVLTF
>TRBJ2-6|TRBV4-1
CASSEDRGYSGANVLTF
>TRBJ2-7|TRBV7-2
CASSSYRETASGEQYF
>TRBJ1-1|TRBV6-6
CASSYAGTGGTGTEAFF
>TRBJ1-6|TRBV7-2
CASSLRKNTDNSPLHF
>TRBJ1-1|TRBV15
CATSRDWGGNTEAFF
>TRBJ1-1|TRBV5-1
CASRGSDLNTEAFF
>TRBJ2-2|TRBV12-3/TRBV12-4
CASRWDRGAAGELFF
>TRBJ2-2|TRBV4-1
CASSHGSSGRFGELFF
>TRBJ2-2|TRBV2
CASSDVQGRWPGELFF
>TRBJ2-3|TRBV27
CASAPPTTARSDTQYF
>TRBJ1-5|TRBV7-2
CASSSEGPGPQHF
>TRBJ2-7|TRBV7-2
CASSRDYTYEQYF
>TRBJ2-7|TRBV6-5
CASSYPGQGMNEQYF
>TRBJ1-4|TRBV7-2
CASSSQLMKGVEKLFF
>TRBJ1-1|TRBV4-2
CASSITGSWANTEAFF
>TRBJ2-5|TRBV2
CASGFRTGQETQYF
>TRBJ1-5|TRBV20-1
CSALTGTGRSQPQHF
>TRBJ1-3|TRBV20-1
CSAREYGNTIYF
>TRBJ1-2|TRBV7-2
CASSSVGTSGGYTF
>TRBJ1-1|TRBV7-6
CASSLGEFGSANTEAFF
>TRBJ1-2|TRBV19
CASSTPWGGYGYTF
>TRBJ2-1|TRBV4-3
CASSQDVSDFYNEQFF
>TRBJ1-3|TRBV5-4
CASSFGASSGNTIYF
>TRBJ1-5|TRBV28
CASYPLGGFQPQHF
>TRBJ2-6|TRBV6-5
CASSYGVPGQGKPGYSGANVLTF
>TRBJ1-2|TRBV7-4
CASSLGGRSAGYTF
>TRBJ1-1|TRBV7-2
CASSLTGKDTEAFF
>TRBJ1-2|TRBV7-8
CASSLAATNLAGLDGYTF
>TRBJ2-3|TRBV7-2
CASSLVVGPSQAF
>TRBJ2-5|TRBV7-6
CASSLVVAAGGETQYF
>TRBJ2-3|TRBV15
CATSRVGVADTQYF
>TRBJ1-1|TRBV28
CASSFSDRECEAFF
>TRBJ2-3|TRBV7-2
CASSYYGGAADTQYF
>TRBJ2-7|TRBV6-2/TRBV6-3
CASRPLAGGEQYF
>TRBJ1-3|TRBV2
CASRDRGRNTIYF
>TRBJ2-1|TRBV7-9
CASSLAYYQPFF
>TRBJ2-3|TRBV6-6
CASSYSRRGQGTDTQYF
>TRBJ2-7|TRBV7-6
CASSPPDRGSYF
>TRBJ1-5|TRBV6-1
CASSEGRHQPQHF
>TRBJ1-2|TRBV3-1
CASSRSGRINYGYTF
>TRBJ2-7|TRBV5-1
CASSLVFASTDGYEQYF